This is a list of T cell receptor beta chains from one sample in a study of Graves' ophthalmopathy and Graves' hyperthyroidism. TCRdb processed the multiplex PCR reads anew with MiXCR; each CDR3 protein has one entry. The data contain over a million distinct CDR3 sequences, about 35% of them singletons. The sequenced sample consisted of peripheral blood or thyroid tissue (not recorded which). These receptors were obtained from an adult man with Graves' hyperthyroidism. The CDR3 runs from the conserved cysteine through the conserved F or W. A D gene is named only where the DNA matches it firmly. For some rows the clone size is stated as once, few or many, or as a class when expanded; others skip it.

>TRBJ1-3|TRBV5-4|.|.
CASGKGVSGNTIYF
TGTGCCAGCGGGAAAGGGGTCTCTGGAAACACCATATATTTT
>TRBJ2-2|TRBV7-7|.|many
CASSPTSANTGELFF
TGTGCCAGCAGCCCGACTAGTGCGAACACCGGGGAGCTGTTTTTT
>TRBJ2-5|TRBV2|TRBD2|.
CASSEAGGDPQETQYF
TGTGCCAGCAGTGAAGCGGGGGGGGACCCCCAAGAGACCCAGTACTTC
>TRBJ2-7|TRBV2|.|.
CASTERGTEVFF
TGTGCCAGCACCGAACGTGGGACTGAAGTTTTTTTC
>TRBJ1-2|TRBV12-3/TRBV12-4|.|few
CASSHGQPQLNGYTF
TGTGCCAGCAGCCACGGACAGCCACAACTGAACGGCTACACCTTC
>TRBJ1-1|TRBV4-3|.|many
CASSQDKTLGTEAFF
TGCGCCAGCAGCCAAGATAAAACGTTAGGCACTGAAGCTTTCTTT
>TRBJ1-2|TRBV19|.|.
CTSSPPSLNYGYTF
TGTACCAGCTCACCACCGTCCCTGAACTATGGCTACACCTTC
>TRBJ1-2|TRBV24-1|.|few
CATSDSTPNYGYTF
TGTGCCACCAGTGACTCGACACCAAACTATGGCTACACCTTC
>TRBJ2-7|TRBV29-1|TRBD1|.
CSVPGQGVTYEQYF
TGCAGCGTTCCGGGACAGGGGGTTACCTACGAGCAGTACTTC
>TRBJ2-2|TRBV27|.|.
CASSLLASGELFF
TGTGCCAGCAGTTTGCTAGCTAGCGGGGAGCTGTTTTTT
>TRBJ1-3|TRBV7-9|TRBD1|many
CASSWDRRSGNTIYF
TGTGCCAGCAGCTGGGACAGGCGATCCGGAAACACCATATATTTT
>TRBJ2-6|TRBV11-2|TRBD1|.
CASSTPGQGQSGANVLTF
TGTGCCAGCAGCACGCCGGGACAGGGGCAGTCTGGGGCCAACGTCCTGACTTTC
>TRBJ2-5|TRBV19|.|many
CASSNIGETQYF
TGTGCCAGTAGCAACATCGGGGAGACCCAGTACTTC
>TRBJ2-7|TRBV7-4|.|.
CASSLNLEPSYEQYF
TGTGCCAGCAGTTTAAACCTCGAGCCGAGCTACGAGCAGTACTTC
>TRBJ1-5|TRBV6-5|TRBD1|many
CASSGGGNQPQHF
TGCGCCAGTTCAGGGGGCGGCAATCAGCCCCAGCATTTT
>TRBJ2-7|TRBV7-3|.|.
CASSEHRSYEQYF
TGTGCCAGCAGCGAGCATAGATCCTACGAGCAGTACTTC
>TRBJ1-1|TRBV27|.|.
CASRNDAYGIPEAFF
TGTGCCAGCCGAAATGATGCCTACGGGATCCCTGAAGCTTTCTTT
>TRBJ2-5|TRBV10-3|.|many
CAISENAGLMETQYF
TGTGCCATCAGTGAAAACGCGGGATTAATGGAGACCCAGTACTTC
>TRBJ1-5|TRBV3-1|.|.
CASSQDQGLGNQPQHF
TGTGCCAGCAGCCAAGATCAGGGGCTCGGCAATCAGCCCCAGCATTTT
>TRBJ1-1|TRBV25-1|.|few
CASSVLGTEAFF
TGTGCCAGCAGTGTTTTGGGCACTGAAGCCTTCTTT
>TRBJ1-4|TRBV12-3/TRBV12-4|.|once
CASSFEGQGPTNEKLFF
TGTGCCAGCAGTTTCGAGGGGCAGGGACCAACTAATGAAAAACTGTTTTTT
>TRBJ1-6|TRBV7-2|.|.
CASSFDGSSSYNSPLHF
TGTGCCAGCAGCTTTGACGGCAGCAGCTCCTATAATTCACCCCTCCACTTT
>TRBJ1-2|TRBV6-2/TRBV6-3|.|few
CASSWTALSSYGYTF
TGTGCCAGCAGCTGGACAGCCCTATCTTCCTATGGCTACACCTTC
>TRBJ2-7|TRBV5-4|.|many
CASSLLNEQYF
TGTGCCAGCAGCTTACTCAACGAGCAGTACTTC
>TRBJ1-5|TRBV20-1|.|many
CSASSGQGSNQPQHF
TGCAGTGCTAGCAGTGGTCAGGGGAGCAATCAGCCCCAGCATTTT
>TRBJ2-5|TRBV14|TRBD2|.
CASSPPSRGGGTETQYF
TGTGCCAGCAGCCCCCCTTCCCGCGGGGGTGGAACGGAGACCCAGTACTTC
>TRBJ1-4|TRBV9|.|.
CASSVLGQSLDEKLFF
TGTGCCAGCAGCGTCCTCGGACAGTCCCTAGATGAAAAACTGTTTTTT
>TRBJ2-5|TRBV14|.|few
CASSPAGAPSQYF
TGTGCCAGCAGCCCGGCGGGGGCCCCTTCCCAGTACTTC
>TRBJ1-5|TRBV2|.|once
CASSSNSKVINQPQHF
TGTGCCAGCAGTTCGAACAGTAAAGTCATCAATCAGCCCCAGCATTTT
>TRBJ2-5|TRBV15|.|many
CATSRDQVSRTQYF
TGTGCCACCAGCAGAGATCAAGTCTCGAGGACCCAGTACTTC
>TRBJ1-5|TRBV20-1|.|many
CSARDPWGQPQHF
TGCAGTGCTCGGGACCCATGGGGGCAGCCCCAGCATTTT
>TRBJ2-7|TRBV11-2|TRBD1|many
CASSFAGTGPNEQYF
TGTGCCAGCAGCTTCGCCGGGACAGGGCCTAACGAGCAGTACTTC
>TRBJ2-5|TRBV5-1|.|.
CASSLAQPQETQYF
TGCGCCAGCAGCTTGGCACAGCCCCAAGAGACCCAGTACTTC
>TRBJ2-7|TRBV29-1|TRBD1|.
CSLNQGTGGSYEQYF
TGCAGCCTTAACCAGGGGACAGGGGGCTCCTACGAGCAGTACTTC
>TRBJ2-7|TRBV19|.|.
CASSMGLQDYEQYF
TGTGCCAGTAGTATGGGACTGCAGGACTACGAGCAGTACTTC
>TRBJ2-5|TRBV25-1|.|once
CTSRDGTPGSVGYF
TGTACCAGCAGAGACGGGACCCCCGGGTCAGTGGGGTACTTC
>TRBJ1-1|TRBV7-9|TRBD1|.
CASSRDRWGKMNTEAFF
TGTGCCAGCAGCCGGGACAGGTGGGGGAAAATGAACACTGAAGCTTTCTTT
>TRBJ2-1|TRBV7-9|TRBD2|once
CASSFAGGPLDEQFF
TGTGCCAGCAGCTTCGCGGGAGGGCCGCTCGATGAGCAGTTCTTC
>TRBJ1-2|TRBV10-3|.|many
CAISESGQSYTF
TGTGCCATCAGTGAGTCTGGACAAAGCTACACCTTC
>TRBJ1-5|TRBV20-1|.|.
CSASGGNQPRHF
TGCAGTGCTAGCGGGGGCAATCAGCCCCGGCATTTT
>TRBJ2-5|TRBV2|TRBD2|.
CASSYTLKTSGSPQGTQYF
TGTGCCAGCAGTTACACCCTCAAGACTAGCGGGAGCCCACAGGGGACCCAGTACTTC
>TRBJ1-6|TRBV12-3/TRBV12-4|.|many
CASSSSGVYSPLHF
.
>TRBJ1-6|TRBV28|TRBD1|.
CASSYPTGYNSPLHF
TGTGCCAGCAGTTACCCGACAGGGTACAATTCACCCCTCCACTTT
>TRBJ2-5|TRBV7-9|.|few
CASSLGEGTGQETQYF
TGCGCCAGCAGCTTGGGTGAGGGAACAGGGCAAGAGACCCAGTACTTC
>TRBJ2-7|TRBV5-1|TRBD2|.
CASSSGTRGYEQYF
TGTGCCAGCAGCTCGGGGACTAGGGGCTACGAGCAGTACTTC
>TRBJ2-5|TRBV2|.|few
CASSELSRAPSQETQYF
TGTGCCAGCAGTGAATTGTCGCGGGCGCCCTCACAAGAGACCCAGTACTTC
>TRBJ2-7|TRBV29-1|TRBD2|few
CSVAGGYEQYF
TGCAGCGTTGCGGGAGGGTACGAGCAGTACTTC
>TRBJ1-3|TRBV9|.|.
CASSVTGVPGNTIYF
TGTGCCAGCAGCGTGACAGGCGTACCTGGAAACACCATATATTTT
>TRBJ2-5|TRBV10-3|TRBD2|few
CASRAPGTSGVQETQYF
TGTGCCAGCAGAGCGCCCGGGACTAGCGGAGTCCAAGAGACCCAGTACTTC
>TRBJ2-7|TRBV6-2/TRBV6-3|TRBD2|.
CASRTSGPYEQYF
TGTGCCAGCAGGACTAGCGGCCCCTACGAGCAGTACTTC